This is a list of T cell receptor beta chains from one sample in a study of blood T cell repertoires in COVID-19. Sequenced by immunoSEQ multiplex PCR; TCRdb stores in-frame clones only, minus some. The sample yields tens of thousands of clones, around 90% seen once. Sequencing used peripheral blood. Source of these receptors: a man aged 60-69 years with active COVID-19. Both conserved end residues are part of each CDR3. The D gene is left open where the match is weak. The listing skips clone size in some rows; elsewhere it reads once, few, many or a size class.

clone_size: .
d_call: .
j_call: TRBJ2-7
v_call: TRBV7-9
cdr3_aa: CASSISGPPRSHEQYF
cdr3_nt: TGTGCCAGCAGCATAAGCGGTCCCCCCAGGTCCCACGAGCAGTACTTC

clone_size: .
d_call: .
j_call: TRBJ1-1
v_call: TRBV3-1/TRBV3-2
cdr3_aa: CASSDLREAFF
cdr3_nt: TGTGCCAGCAGCGACTTAAGGGAAGCTTTCTTT

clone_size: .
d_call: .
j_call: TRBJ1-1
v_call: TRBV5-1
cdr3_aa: CASTRAFF
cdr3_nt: TGCGCCAGCACACGGGCTTTCTTT

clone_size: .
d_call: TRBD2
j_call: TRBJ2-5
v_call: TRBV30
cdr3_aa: CACPRGGKAQYF
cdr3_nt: TGTGCCTGTCCGCGGGGGGGTAAGGCCCAGTACTTC

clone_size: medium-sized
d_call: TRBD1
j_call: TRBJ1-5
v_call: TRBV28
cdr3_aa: CASSFGTGDSNQPQHF
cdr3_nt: TGTGCCAGCAGTTTCGGGACAGGGGATAGCAATCAGCCCCAGCATTTT

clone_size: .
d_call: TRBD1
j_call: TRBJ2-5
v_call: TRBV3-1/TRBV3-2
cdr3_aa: CASSQDPGQAKYF
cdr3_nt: TGTGCCAGCAGCCAAGATCCAGGACAGGCAAAGTACTTC

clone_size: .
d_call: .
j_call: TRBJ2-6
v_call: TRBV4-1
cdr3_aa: CASSLVSGGRGAGANVLTF
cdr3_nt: TGCGCCAGCAGCCTTGTGTCAGGGGGAAGGGGGGCTGGGGCCAACGTCCTGACTTTC

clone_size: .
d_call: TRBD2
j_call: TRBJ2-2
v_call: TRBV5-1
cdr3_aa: CASSLLAGGDTGELFF
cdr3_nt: TGCGCCAGCAGCCTACTAGCGGGGGGCGACACCGGGGAGCTGTTTTTT

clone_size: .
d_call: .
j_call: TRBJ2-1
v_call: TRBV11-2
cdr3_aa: CASSLVTGFVNEQFF
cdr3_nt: TGTGCCAGCAGCTTAGTTACAGGTTTCGTCAATGAGCAGTTCTTC

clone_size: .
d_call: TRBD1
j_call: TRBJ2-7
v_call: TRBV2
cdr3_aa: CASTWTGGNEQYF
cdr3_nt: TGTGCCAGCACCTGGACAGGGGGGAACGAGCAGTACTTC

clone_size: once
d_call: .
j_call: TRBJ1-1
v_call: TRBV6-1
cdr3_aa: CASSETVRNTEAFF
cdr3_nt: TGTGCCAGCAGTGAGACAGTACGGAACACTGAAGCTTTCTTT

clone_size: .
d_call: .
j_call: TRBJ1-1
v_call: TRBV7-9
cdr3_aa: CASSFGGLGTEAFF
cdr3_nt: TGTGCCAGCAGCTTTGGGGGCCTCGGCACTGAAGCTTTCTTT

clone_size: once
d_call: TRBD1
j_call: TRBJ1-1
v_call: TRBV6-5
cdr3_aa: CASSWDRRGTEAFF
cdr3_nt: TGTGCCAGCAGTTGGGACAGGCGGGGCACTGAAGCTTTCTTT

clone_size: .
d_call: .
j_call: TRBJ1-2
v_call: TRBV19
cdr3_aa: CASSTQVANYGYTF
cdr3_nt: TGTGCCAGTAGTACTCAGGTAGCTAACTATGGCTACACCTTC

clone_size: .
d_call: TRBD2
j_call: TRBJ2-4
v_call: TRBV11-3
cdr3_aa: CASSPGTSGAKNIQYF
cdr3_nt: TGTGCCAGCAGCCCCGGGACTAGCGGAGCCAAAAACATTCAGTACTTC

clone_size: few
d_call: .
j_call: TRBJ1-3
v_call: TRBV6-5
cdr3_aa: CASSYGTGSGNTIYF
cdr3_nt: TGTGCCAGCAGTTACGGAACAGGGAGTGGAAACACCATATATTTT

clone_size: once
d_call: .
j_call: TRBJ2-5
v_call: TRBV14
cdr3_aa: CASSQSLFLRGTKETQYF
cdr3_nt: TGTGCCAGCAGCCAATCCTTGTTTCTTCGCGGAACAAAAGAGACCCAGTACTTC

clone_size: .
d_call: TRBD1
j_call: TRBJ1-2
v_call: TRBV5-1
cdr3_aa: CASSSGTGVWGGYTF
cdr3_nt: TGCGCCAGCAGCTCCGGGACAGGGGTTTGGGGTGGCTACACCTTC

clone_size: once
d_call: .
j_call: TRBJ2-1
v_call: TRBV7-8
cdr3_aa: CASSLDLNNEQFF
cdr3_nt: TGTGCCAGCAGCTTAGACTTGAACAATGAGCAGTTCTTC

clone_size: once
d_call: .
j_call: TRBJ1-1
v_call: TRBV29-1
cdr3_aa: CSVEDRKGVNTEAFF
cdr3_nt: TGCAGCGTTGAAGATCGGAAGGGAGTGAACACTGAAGCTTTCTTT

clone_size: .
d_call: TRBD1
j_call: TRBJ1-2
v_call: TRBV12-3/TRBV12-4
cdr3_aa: CASTAQGAGGYTF
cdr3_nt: TGTGCCAGCACCGCGCAGGGGGCGGGAGGCTACACCTTC

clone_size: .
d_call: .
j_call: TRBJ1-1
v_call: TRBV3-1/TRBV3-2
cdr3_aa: CASSRANTEAFF
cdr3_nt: TGTGCCAGCAGCCGAGCGAACACTGAAGCTTTCTTT

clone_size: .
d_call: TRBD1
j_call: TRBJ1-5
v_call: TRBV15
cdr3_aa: CATSRGDRGFSQPQHF
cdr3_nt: TGTGCCACCAGCAGAGGGGACAGGGGTTTTTCTCAGCCCCAGCATTTT

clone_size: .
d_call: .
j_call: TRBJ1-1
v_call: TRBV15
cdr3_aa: CATSQQGQNTEAFF
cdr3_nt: TGTGCCACCAGCCAGCAGGGGCAGAACACTGAAGCTTTCTTT

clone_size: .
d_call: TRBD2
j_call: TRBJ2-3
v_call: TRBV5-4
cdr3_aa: CASSWGLAGGPDTQYF
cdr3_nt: TGTGCCAGCAGCTGGGGATTAGCGGGGGGCCCAGATACGCAGTATTTT